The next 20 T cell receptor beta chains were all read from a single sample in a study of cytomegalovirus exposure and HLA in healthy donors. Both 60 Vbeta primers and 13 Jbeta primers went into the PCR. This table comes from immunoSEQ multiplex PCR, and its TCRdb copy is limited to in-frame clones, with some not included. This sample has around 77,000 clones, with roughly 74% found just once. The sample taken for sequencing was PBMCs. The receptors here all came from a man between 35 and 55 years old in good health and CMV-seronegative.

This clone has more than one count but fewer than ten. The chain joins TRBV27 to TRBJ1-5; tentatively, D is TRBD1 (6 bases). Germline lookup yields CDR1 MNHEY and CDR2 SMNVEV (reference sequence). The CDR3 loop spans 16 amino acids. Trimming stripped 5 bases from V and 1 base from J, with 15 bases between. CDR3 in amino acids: CASSRRGDTSNQPQHF. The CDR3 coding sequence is TGTGCCAGCAGTCGACGGGGGGACACGAGCAATCAGCCCCAGCATTTT.

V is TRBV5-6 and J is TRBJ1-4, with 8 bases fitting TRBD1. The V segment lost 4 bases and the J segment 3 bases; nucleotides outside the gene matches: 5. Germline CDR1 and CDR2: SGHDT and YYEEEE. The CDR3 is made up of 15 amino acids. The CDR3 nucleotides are TGTGCCAGCAGCGCCGGACAGGGTTCTAATGAAAAACTGTTTTTT. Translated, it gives CASSAGQGSNEKLFF.

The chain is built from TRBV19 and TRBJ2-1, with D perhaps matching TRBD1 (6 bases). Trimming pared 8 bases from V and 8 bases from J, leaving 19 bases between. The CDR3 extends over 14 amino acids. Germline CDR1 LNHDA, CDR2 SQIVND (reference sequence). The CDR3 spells CASSGAGFGYEQFF. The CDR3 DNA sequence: TGTGCCAGTTCAGGGGCGGGCTTTGGCTATGAGCAGTTCTTC.

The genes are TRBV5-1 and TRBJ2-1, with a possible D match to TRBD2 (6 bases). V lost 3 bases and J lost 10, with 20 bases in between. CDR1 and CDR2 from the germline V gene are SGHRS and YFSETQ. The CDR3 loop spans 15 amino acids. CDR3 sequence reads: CASSSNGSPGREQFF. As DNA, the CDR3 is TGCGCCAGCAGCTCTAACGGGAGTCCTGGTCGAGAGCAGTTCTTC. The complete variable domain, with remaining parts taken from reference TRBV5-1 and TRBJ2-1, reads KAGVTQTPRYLIKTRGQQVTLSCSPISGHRSVSWYQQTPGQGLQFLFEYFSETQRNKGNFPGRFSGRQFSNSRSEMNVSTLELGDSALYLCASSSNGSPGREQFFGPGTRLTVL.

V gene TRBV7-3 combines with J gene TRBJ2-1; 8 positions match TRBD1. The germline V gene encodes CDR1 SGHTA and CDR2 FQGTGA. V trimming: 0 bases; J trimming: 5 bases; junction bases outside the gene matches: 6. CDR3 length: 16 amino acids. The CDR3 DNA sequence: TGTGCCAGCAGCTTAACGGGGCGACAGGGGAACAATGAGCAGTTCTTC. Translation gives CASSLTGRQGNNEQFF.

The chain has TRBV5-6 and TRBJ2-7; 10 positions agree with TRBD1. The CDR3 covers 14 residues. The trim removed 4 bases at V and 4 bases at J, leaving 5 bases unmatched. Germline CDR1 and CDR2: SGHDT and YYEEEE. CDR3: CASSPRDRGYEQYF. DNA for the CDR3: TGTGCCAGCAGCCCCCGGGACAGGGGATACGAGCAGTACTTC.

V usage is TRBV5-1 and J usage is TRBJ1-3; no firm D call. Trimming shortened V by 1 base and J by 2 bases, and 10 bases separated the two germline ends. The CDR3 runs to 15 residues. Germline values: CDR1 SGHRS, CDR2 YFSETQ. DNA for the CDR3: TGCGCCAGCAGCTTGACGGGGTACGCTGGAAACACCATATATTTT. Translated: CASSLTGYAGNTIYF.

The CDR3 loop is CASSTGAGWRTEAFF. Here the CDR3 DNA reads TGTGCCAGCAGCACTGGGGCGGGGTGGAGGACTGAAGCTTTCTTT. V gene TRBV9 combines with J gene TRBJ1-1; D is perhaps TRBD1 (5 bases). This CDR3 has 15 residues. The V gene lost 4 bases and the J gene lost 5 bases, with 18 bases spanning the gap. Germline V gene data show CDR1 as SGDLS and CDR2 as YYNGEE.

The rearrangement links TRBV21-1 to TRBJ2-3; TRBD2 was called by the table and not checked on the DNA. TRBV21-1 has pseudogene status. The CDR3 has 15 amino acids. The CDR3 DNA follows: TGTGCCAGCAGCAAGCGATCTCAAGCCCCAGATACGCAGTATTTT. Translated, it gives CASSKRSQAPDTQYF.

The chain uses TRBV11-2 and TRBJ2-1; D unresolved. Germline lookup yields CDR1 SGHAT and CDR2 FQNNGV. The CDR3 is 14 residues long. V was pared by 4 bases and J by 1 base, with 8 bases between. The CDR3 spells CASSYELSYNEQFF. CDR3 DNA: TGTGCCAGCAGCTACGAGCTTTCCTACAATGAGCAGTTCTTC.

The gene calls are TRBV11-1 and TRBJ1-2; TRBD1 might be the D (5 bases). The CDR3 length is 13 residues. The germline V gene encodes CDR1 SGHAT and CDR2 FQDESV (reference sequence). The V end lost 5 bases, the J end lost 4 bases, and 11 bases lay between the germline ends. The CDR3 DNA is TGTGCCAGCAGCCCCGACAGCGTCTATGGCTACACCTTC. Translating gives CASSPDSVYGYTF.

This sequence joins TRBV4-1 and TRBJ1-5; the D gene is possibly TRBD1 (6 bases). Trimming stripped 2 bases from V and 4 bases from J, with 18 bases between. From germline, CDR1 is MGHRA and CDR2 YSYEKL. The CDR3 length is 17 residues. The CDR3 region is CASSQPSAGTLNQPQHF. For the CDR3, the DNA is TGCGCCAGCAGCCAACCATCTGCCGGGACATTAAATCAGCCCCAGCATTTT.

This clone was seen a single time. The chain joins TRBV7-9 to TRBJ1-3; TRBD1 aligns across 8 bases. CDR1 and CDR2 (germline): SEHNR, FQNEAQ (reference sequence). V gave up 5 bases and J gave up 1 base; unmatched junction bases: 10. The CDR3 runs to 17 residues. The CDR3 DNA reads TGTGCCAGCAGCCATCGACAGGGGATATCTTCTGGAAACACCATATATTTT. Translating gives CASSHRQGISSGNTIYF.

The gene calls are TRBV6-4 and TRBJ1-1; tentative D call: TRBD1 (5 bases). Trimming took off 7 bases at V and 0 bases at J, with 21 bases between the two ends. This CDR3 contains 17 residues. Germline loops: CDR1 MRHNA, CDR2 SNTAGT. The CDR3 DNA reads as TGTGCCAGCATCCTAGACAGCAAACTTTATATGAACACTGAAGCTTTCTTT. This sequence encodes CASILDSKLYMNTEAFF.

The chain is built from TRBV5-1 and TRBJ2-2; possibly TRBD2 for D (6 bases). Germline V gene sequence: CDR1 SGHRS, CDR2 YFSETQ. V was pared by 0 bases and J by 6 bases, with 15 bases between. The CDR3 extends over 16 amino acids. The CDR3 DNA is TGCGCCAGCAGCTTGGCCCAGGGAGGAGCCGCCGGGGAGCTGTTTTTT. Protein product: CASSLAQGGAAGELFF.

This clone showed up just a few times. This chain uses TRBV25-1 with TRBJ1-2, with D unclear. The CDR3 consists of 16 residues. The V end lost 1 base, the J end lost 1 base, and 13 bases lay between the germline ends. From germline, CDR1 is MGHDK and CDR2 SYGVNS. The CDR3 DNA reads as TGTGCCAGCAGTGAATTTAATAGTGCGTTTAACTATGGCTACACCTTC. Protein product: CASSEFNSAFNYGYTF.

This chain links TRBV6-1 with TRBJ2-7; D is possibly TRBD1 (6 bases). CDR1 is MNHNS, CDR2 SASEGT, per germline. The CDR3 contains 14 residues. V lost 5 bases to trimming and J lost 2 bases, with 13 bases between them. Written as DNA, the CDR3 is TGTGCCAGCAGTCCGACAGGCGTCCCCTACGAGCAGTACTTC. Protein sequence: CASSPTGVPYEQYF.

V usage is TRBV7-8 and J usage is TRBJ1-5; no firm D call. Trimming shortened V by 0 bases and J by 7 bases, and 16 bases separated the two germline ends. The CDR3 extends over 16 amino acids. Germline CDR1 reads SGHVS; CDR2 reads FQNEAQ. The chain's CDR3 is CASSLASNYPSQPQHF. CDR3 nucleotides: TGTGCCAGCAGCTTAGCGAGCAATTATCCCTCACAGCCCCAGCATTTT.

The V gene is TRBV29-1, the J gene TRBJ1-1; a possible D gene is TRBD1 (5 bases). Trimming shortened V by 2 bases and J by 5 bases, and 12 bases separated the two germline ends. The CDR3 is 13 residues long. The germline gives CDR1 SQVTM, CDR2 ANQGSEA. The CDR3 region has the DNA TGCAGCGTTGAACGGCAGGGAGGGACTGAAGCTTTCTTT. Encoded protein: CSVERQGGTEAFF.

DNA for the CDR3: TGTGCCAGCTCACACCCAACAGGGGTCTCTGGAAACACCATATATTTT. Its translation: CASSHPTGVSGNTIYF. This chain joins TRBV18 and TRBJ1-3; 7 bases map to TRBD1. There are 16 residues in the CDR3. CDR1 and CDR2 from the germline V gene are KGHSH and LQKENI. V dropped 4 bases and J dropped 0; count of bases not matched to a gene: 6.